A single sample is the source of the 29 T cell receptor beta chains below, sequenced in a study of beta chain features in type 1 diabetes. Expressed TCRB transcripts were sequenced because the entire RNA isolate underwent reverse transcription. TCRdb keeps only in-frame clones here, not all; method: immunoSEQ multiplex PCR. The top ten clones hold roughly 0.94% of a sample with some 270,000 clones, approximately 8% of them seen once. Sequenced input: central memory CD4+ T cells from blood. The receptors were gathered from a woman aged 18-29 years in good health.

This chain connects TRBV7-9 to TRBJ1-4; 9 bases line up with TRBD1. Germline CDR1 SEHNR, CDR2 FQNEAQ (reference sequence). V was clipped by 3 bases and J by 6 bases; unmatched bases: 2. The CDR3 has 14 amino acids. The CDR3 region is CASSLWDRDEKLFF. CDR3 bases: TGTGCCAGCAGCTTGTGGGACAGGGATGAAAAACTGTTTTTT.

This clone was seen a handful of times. The CDR3 DNA sequence: TGTGCTAGTGGTTTGGGCCCTTTGGGGCAGCCCCAGCATTTT. Translation: CASGLGPLGQPQHF. The chain employs TRBV12-5 and TRBJ1-5, with D uncertain. CDR1 and CDR2 from the germline V gene are LGHNT and FRNRAP. The germline V and J ends were trimmed by 1 base and 7 bases, with 11 bases remaining between them. The CDR3 consists of 14 residues.

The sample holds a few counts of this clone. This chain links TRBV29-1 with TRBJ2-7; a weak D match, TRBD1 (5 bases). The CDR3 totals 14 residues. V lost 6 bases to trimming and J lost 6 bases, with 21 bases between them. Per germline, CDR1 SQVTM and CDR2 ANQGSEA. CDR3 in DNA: TGCAGCGTAGGAAATGACCGCGCTAGGGGCGAGCAGTACTTC. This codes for CSVGNDRARGEQYF.

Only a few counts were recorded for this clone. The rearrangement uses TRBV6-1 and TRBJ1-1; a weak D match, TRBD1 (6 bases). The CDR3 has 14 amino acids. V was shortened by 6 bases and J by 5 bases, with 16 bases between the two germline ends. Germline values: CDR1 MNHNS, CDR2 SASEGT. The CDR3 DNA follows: TGTGCCAGCAGGGGGTACACAGGGTGGACTGAAGCTTTCTTT. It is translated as CASRGYTGWTEAFF.

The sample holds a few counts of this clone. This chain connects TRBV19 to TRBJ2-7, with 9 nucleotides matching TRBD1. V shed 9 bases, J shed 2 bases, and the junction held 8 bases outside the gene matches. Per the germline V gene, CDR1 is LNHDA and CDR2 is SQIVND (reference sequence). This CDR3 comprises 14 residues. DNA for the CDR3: TGTGCCAGCCGGGACAGGGCGCCCCCCTACGAGCAGTACTTC. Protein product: CASRDRAPPYEQYF. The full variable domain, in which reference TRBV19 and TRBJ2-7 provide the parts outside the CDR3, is DGGITQSPKYLFRKEGQNVTLSCEQNLNHDAMYWYRQDPGQGLRLIYYSQIVNDFQKGDIAEGYSVSREKKESFPLTVTSAQKNPTAFYLCASRDRAPPYEQYFGPGTRLTVT.

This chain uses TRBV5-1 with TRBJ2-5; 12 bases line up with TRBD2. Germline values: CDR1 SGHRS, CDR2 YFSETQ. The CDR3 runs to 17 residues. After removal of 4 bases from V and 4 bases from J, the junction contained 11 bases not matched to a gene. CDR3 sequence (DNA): TGCGCCAGCAGCCTGGGGGCCCGGACTAGCGGGGCAGAGACCCAGTACTTC. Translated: CASSLGARTSGAETQYF.

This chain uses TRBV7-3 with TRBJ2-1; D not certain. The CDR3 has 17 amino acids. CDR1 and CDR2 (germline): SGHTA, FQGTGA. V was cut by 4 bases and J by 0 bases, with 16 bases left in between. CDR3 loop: CASSSHLQSSSYNEQFF. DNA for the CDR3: TGTGCCAGCAGCTCACATCTACAGTCCAGCTCCTACAATGAGCAGTTCTTC.

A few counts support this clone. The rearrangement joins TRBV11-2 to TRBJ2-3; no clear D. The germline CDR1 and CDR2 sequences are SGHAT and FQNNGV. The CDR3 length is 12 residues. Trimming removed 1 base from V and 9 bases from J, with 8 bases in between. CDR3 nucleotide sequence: TGTGCCAGCAGCTTAGTAGGTGGGACGCAGTATTTT. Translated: CASSLVGGTQYF.

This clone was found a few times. CDR3 in DNA: TGTGCCTGCCGCCTCCGGGAGATAAACATTCAGTACTTC. Residues: CACRLREINIQYF. The chain employs TRBV6-1 and TRBJ2-4; possibly TRBD2 for D (6 bases). Trimming took off 11 bases at V and 6 bases at J, with 17 bases between the two ends. Per germline, CDR1 MNHNS and CDR2 SASEGT. This CDR3 comprises 13 residues.

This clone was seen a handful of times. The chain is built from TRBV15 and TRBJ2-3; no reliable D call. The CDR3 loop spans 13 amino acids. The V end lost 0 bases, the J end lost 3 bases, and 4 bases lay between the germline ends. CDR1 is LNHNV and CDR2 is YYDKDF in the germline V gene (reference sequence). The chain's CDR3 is CATSRDITDTQYF. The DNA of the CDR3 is TGTGCCACCAGCAGAGATATTACAGATACGCAGTATTTT.

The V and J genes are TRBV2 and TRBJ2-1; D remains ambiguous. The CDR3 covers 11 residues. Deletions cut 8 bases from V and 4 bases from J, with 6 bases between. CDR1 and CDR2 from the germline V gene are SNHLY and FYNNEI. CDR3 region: CASLQYNEQFF. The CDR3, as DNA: TGTGCCAGCTTACAGTACAATGAGCAGTTCTTC. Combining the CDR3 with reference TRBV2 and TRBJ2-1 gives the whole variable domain EPEVTQTPSHQVTQMGQEVILRCVPISNHLYFYWYRQILGQKVEFLVSFYNNEISEKSEIFDDQFSVERPDGSNFTLKIRSTKLEDSAMYFCASLQYNEQFFGPGTRLTVL.

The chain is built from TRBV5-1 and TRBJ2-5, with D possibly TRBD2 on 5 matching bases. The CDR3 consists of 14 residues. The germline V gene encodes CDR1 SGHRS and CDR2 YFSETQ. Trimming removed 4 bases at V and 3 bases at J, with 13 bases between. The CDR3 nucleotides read TGCGCCAGCAGCGTCTCCGGGAAGAAAGAGACCCAGTACTTC. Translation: CASSVSGKKETQYF.

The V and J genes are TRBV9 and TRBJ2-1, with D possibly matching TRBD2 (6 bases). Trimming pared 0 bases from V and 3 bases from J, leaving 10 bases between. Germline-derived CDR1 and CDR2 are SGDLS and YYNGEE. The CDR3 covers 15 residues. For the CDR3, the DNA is TGTGCCAGCAGCGTAGATAGCGGAGTCTACAATGAGCAGTTCTTC. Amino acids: CASSVDSGVYNEQFF.

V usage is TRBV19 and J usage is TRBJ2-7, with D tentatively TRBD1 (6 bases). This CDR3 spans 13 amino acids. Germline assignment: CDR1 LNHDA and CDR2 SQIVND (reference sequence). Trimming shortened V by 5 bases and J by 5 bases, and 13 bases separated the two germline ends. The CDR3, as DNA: TGTGCCAGTAGTTATGGCTACAGGGACGAGCAGTACTTC. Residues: CASSYGYRDEQYF.

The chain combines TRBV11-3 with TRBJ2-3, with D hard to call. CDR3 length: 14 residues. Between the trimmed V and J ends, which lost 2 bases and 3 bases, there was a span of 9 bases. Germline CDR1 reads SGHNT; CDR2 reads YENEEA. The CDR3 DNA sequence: TGTGCCAGCAGCTTAACGACTGGGACAGATACGCAGTATTTT. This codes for CASSLTTGTDTQYF.

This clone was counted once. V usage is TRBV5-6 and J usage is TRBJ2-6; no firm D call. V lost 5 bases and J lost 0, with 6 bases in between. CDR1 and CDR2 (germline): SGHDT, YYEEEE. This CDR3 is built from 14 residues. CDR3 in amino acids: CASRRSSGANVLTF. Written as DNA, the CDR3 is TGTGCCAGCAGACGTTCCTCTGGGGCCAACGTCCTGACTTTC.

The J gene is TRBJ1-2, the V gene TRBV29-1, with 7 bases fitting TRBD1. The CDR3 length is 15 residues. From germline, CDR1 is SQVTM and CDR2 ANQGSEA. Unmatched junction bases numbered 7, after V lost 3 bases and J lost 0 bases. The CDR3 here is CSVDTGASANYGYTF. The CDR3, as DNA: TGCAGCGTTGACACAGGGGCTTCAGCTAACTATGGCTACACCTTC.

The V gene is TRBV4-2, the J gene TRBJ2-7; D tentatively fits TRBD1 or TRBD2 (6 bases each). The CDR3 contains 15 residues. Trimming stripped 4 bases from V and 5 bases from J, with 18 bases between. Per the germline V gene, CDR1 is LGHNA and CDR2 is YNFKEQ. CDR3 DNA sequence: TGTGCCAGCAGCCCGAGGGGGAGGAGCGACGACGAGCAGTACTTC. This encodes CASSPRGRSDDEQYF.

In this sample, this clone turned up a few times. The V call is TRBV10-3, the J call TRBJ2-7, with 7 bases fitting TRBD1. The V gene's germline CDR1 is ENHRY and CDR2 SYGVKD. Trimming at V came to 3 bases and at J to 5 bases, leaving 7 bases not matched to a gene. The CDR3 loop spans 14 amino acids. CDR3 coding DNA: TGTGCCATCAGTGACCTCAGGGGGAACGACGAGCAGTACTTC. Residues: CAISDLRGNDEQYF.

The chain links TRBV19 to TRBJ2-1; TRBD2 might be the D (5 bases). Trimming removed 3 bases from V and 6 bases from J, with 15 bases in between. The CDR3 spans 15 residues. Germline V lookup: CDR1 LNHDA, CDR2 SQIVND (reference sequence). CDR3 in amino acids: CASSIWFGDTNEQFF. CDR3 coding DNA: TGTGCCAGTAGTATTTGGTTCGGGGATACCAATGAGCAGTTCTTC.

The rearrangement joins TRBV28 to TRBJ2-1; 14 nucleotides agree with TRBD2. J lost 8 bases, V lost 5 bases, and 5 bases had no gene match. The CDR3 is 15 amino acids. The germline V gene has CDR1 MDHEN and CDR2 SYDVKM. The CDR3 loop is CASSPGLAGGYEQFF. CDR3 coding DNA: TGTGCCAGCAGTCCCGGACTAGCGGGGGGCTATGAGCAGTTCTTC.

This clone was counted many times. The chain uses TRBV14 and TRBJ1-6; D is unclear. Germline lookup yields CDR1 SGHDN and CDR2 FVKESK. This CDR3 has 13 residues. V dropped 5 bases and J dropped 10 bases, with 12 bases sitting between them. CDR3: CASSGGLGSPLHF. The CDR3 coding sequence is TGTGCCAGCAGCGGCGGCCTGGGATCACCCCTCCACTTT.

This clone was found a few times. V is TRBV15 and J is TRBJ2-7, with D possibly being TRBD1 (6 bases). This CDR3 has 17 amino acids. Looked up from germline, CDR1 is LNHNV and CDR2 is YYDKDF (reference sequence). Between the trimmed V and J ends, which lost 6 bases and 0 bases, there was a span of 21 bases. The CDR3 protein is CATSTGQGHRSSYEQYF. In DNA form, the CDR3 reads TGTGCCACCAGTACCGGGCAGGGACACCGGAGCTCCTACGAGCAGTACTTC.

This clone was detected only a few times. In DNA form, the CDR3 reads TGTGCCAGCAGCTACAGGACGGGCGTCGAGGTAAAACTGTTTTTT. The encoded protein is CASSYRTGVEVKLFF. The V and J genes are TRBV11-3 and TRBJ1-4; D is possibly TRBD1 (5 bases). Germline V lookup: CDR1 SGHNT, CDR2 YENEEA. The V end lost 4 bases, the J end lost 10 bases, and 19 bases lay between the germline ends. The CDR3 runs 15 residues.

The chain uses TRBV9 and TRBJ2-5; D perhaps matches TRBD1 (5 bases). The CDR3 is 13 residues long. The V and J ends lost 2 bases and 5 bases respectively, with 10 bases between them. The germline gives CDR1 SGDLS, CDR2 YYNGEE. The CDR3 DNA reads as TGTGCCAGCAGCGTCTCTTACAGGGAGACCCAGTACTTC. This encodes CASSVSYRETQYF.

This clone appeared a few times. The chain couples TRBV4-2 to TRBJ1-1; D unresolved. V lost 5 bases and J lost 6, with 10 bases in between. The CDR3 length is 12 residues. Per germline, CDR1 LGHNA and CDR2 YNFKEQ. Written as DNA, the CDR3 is TGTGCCAGCAGCACTCTAGAGCCTGAAGCTTTCTTT. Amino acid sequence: CASSTLEPEAFF.

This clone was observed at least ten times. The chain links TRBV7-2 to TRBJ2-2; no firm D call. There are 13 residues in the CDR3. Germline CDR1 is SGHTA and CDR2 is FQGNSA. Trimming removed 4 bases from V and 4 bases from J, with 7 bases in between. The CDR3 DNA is TGTGCCAGCAGCTCCAAATTCACCGGGGAGCTGTTTTTT. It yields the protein CASSSKFTGELFF.

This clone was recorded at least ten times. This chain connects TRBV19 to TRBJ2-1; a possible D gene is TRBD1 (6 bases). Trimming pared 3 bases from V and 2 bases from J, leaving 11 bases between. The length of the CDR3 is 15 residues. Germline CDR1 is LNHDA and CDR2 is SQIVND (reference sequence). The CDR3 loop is CASSMTGDTYNEQFF. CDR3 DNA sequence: TGTGCCAGTAGTATGACCGGGGACACCTACAATGAGCAGTTCTTC.

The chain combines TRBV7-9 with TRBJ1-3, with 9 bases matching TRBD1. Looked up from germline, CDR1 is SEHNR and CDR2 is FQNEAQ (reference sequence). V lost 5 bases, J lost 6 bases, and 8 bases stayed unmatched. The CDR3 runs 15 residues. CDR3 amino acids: CASSQRGQGENTIYF. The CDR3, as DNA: TGTGCCAGCAGCCAAAGGGGACAGGGAGAAAACACCATATATTTT.